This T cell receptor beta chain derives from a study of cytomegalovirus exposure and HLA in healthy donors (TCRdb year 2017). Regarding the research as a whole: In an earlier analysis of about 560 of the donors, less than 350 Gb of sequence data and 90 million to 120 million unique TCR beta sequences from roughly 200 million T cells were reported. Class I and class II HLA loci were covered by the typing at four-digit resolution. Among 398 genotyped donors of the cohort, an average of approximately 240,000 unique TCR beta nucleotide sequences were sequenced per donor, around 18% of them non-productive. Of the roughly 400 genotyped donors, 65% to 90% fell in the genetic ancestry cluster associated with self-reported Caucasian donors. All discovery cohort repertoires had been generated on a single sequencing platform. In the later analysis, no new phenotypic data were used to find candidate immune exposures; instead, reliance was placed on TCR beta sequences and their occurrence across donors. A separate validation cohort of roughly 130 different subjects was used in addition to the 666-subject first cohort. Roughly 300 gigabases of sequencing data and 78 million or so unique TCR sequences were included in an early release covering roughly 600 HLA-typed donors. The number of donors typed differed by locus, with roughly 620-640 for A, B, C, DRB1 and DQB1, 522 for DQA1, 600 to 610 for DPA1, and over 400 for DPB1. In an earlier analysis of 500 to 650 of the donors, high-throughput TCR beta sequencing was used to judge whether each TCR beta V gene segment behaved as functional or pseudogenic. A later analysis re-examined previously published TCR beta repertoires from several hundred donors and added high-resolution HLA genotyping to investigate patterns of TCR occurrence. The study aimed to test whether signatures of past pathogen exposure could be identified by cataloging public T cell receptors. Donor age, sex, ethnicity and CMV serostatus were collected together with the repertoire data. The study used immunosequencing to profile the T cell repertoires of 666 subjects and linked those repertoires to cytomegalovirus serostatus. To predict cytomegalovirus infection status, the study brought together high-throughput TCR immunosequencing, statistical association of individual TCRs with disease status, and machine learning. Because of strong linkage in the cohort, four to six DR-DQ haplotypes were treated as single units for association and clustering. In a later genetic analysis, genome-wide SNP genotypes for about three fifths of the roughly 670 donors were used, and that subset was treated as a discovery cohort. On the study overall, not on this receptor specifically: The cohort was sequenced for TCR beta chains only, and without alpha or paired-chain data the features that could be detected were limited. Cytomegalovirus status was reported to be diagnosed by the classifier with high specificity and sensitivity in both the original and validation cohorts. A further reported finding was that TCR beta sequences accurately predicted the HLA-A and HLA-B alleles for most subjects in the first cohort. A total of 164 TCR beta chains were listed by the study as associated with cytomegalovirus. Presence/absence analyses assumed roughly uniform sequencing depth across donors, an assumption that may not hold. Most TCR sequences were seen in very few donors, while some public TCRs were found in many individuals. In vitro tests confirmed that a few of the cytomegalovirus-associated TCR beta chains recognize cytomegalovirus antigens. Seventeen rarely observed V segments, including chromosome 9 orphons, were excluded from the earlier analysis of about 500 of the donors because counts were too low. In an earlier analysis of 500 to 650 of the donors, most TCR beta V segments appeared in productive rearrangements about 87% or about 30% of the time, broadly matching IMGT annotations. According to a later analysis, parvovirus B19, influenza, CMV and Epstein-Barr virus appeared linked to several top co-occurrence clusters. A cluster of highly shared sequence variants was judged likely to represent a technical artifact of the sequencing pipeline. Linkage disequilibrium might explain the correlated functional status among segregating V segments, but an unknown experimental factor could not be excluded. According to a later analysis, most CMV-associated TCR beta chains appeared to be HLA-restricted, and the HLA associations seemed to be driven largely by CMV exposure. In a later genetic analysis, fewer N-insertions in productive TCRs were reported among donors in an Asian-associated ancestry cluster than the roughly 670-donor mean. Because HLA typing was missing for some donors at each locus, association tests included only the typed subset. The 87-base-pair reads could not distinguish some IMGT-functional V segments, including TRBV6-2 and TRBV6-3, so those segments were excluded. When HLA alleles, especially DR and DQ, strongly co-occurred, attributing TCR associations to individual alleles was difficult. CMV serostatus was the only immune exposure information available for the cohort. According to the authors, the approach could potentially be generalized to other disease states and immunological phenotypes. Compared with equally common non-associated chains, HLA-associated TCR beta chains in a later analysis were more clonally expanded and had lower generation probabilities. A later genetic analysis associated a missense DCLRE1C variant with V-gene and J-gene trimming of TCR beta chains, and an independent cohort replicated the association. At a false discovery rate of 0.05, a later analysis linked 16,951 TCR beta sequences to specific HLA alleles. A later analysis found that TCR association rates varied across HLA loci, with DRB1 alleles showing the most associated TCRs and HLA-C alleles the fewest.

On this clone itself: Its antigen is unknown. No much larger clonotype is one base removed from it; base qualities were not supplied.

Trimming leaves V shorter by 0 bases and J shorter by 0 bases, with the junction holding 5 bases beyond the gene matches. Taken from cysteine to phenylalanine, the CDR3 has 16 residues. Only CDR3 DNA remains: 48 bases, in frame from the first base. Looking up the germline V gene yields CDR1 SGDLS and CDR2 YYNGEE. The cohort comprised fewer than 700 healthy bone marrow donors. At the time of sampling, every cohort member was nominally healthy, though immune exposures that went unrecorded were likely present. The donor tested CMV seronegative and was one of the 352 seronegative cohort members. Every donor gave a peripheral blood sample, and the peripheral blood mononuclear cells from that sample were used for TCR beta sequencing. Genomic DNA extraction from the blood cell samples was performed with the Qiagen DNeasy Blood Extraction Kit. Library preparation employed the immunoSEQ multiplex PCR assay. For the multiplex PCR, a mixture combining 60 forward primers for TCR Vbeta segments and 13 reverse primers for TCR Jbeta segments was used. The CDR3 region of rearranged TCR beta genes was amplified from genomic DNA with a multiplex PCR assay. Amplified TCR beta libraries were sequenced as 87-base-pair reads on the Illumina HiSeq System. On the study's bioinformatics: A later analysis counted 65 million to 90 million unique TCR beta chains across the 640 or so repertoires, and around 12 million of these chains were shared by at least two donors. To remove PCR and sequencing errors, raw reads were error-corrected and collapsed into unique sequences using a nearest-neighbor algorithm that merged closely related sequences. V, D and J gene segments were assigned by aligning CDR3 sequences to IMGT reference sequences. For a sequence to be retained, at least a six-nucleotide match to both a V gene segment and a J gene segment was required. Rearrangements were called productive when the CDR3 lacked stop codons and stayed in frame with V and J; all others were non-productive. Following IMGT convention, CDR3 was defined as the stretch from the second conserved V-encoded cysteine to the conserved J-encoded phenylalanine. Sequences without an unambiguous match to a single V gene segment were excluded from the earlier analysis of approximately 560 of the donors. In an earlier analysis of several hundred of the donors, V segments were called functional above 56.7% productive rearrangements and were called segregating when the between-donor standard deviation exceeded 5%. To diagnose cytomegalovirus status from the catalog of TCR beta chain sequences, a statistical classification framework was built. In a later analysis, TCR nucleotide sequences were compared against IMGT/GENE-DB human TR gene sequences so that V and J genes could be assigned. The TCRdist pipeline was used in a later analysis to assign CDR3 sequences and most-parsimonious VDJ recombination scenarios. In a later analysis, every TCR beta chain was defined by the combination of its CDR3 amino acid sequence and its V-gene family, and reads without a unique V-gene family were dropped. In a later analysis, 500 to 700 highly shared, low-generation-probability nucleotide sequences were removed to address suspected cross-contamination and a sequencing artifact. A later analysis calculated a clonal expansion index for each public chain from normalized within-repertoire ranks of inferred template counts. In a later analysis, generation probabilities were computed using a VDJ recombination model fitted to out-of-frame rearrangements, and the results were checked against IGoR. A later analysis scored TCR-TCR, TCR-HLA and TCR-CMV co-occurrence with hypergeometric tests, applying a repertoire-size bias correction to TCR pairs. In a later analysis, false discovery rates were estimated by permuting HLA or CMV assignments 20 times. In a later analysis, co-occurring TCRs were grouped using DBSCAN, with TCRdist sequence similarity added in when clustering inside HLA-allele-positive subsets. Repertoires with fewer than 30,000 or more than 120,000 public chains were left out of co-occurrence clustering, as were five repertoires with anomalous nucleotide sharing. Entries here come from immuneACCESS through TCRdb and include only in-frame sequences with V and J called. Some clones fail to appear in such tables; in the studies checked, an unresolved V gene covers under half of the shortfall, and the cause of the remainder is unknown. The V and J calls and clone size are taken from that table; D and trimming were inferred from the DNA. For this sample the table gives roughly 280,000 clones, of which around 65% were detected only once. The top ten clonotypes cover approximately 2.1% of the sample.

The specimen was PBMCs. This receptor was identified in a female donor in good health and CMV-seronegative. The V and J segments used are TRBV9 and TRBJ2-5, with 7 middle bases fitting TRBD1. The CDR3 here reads CASSVALDRDQETQYF. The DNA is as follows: TGTGCCAGCAGCGTAGCACTTGACAGGGACCAAGAGACCCAGTACTTC. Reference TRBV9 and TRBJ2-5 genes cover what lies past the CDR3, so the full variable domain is DSGVTQTPKHLITATGQRVTLRCSPRSGDLSVYWYQQSLDQGLQFLIQYYNGEERAKGNILERFSAQQFPDLHSELNLSSLELGDSALYFCASSVALDRDQETQYFGPGTRLLVL.